The entry that follows covers one TCR beta chain sequence. Per the original data handling: Reference gene primers were amplified, and this amplification served to estimate nucleated cell counts. Profiled with immunoSEQ multiplex PCR; TCRdb holds only in-frame clones, not every one. That table furnishes V, J and clone size, whereas the DNA furnished D and trimming. This table holds roughly 200,000 clones, roughly 86% found once. The data derive from a study of blood T cell repertoires in COVID-19. The overall study: There were acute and convalescent COVID-19 samples, and they came from the United States, Italy and Spain. T cells, B-cell-depleted T cells, or PBMCs provided the cDNA or gDNA that served as material.

V was clipped by 5 bases and J by 6 bases; unmatched bases: 13. Germline V CDR1 and CDR2: MNHEY, SMNVEV (reference sequence). The CDR3 is 15 amino acids. Participants came from 24 US areas, aged about 18 to 100 years. This TCR was sampled from a woman aged 30 to 39 with acute COVID-19. Sequencing input: PBMCs or T cells enriched from blood (not recorded which). The rearrangement joins TRBV27 to TRBJ2-7, with 7 bases identical to TRBD2. CDR3 DNA: TGTGCCAGCAGTCCCCGTCCCTTGGGAGGGGTCGAGCAGTACTTC. Its protein product is CASSPRPLGGVEQYF.